The rows below give T cell receptor beta chains drawn from one sample of a study of post-analysis software for immune sequencing data. TCRdb re-derived calls from the PCR reads in MiXCR, one entry per CDR3 protein. The sample includes 750,000 to 950,000 distinct CDR3 sequences, roughly 50% of them seen just once. The sequencing input was blood. These receptors came from a girl aged 5 to 17 with multiple sclerosis. CDR3s include the opening cysteine and the closing phenylalanine or tryptophan. Each record gives: clone size, V gene, D gene, J gene, CDR3 protein, CDR3 DNA. D genes are given only for firm matches. The size field is filled for only some rows; it gives once, few, many or a size class.

>-|TRBV14|-|TRBJ2-5
CASSDLRVWTQYF
TGTGCCAGCAGCGACCTTAGGGTTTGGACCCAGTACTTC
>-|TRBV5-1|TRBD2|TRBJ2-3
CASSVPSGGGDTQYF
TGCGCCAGCAGCGTTCCTAGCGGGGGCGGTGATACGCAGTATTTT
>-|TRBV4-2|TRBD1|TRBJ2-2
CASSQDGGDRGATGELFF
TGTGCCAGCAGCCAAGATGGAGGGGACAGGGGGGCCACCGGGGAGCTGTTTTTT
>-|TRBV7-8|TRBD1|TRBJ1-5
CASRKGQDYNQPQHF
TGTGCCAGCAGAAAAGGACAGGACTACAATCAGCCCCAGCATTTT
>few|TRBV6-5|-|TRBJ2-4
CASSPLRILAKNIQYF
TGTGCCAGCAGTCCCCTTAGGATTTTAGCCAAAAACATTCAGTACTTC
>-|TRBV7-9|-|TRBJ2-3
CASSLRSLSDTDTQYF
TGTGCCAGCAGCTTAAGAAGTCTTTCAGACACAGATACGCAGTATTTT
>few|TRBV6-1|TRBD1|TRBJ2-7
CASKTGTGGSYEQYF
TGTGCCAGCAAGACCGGGACAGGGGGCTCCTACGAGCAGTACTTC
>few|TRBV6-2/TRBV6-3|TRBD1|TRBJ2-7
CASSPTGGKPYEQYF
TGTGCCAGCAGTCCCACAGGGGGCAAGCCCTACGAGCAGTACTTC
>-|TRBV6-2/TRBV6-3|TRBD2|TRBJ2-5
CASSLGLAGGHGTQYF
TGTGCCAGCAGTCTCGGACTAGCGGGAGGTCATGGGACCCAGTACTTC
>-|TRBV6-5|TRBD1|TRBJ1-2
CASRNRGANYGYTF
TGTGCCAGCAGGAACAGGGGAGCTAACTATGGCTACACCTTC
>-|TRBV10-3|-|TRBJ2-4
CAISSGLGDLAKNIQYF
TGTGCCATCAGCTCAGGTCTGGGGGACCTAGCCAAAAACATTCAGTACTTC
>-|TRBV6-5|TRBD1|TRBJ2-1
CASSYLGQGRYSYNEQFF
TGTGCCAGCAGTTATCTGGGACAGGGGCGATACTCCTACAATGAGCAGTTCTTC
>-|TRBV7-9|TRBD1|TRBJ2-3
CASSPAWTGATDTQYF
TGTGCCAGCAGCCCAGCCTGGACAGGGGCCACAGATACGCAGTATTTT
>-|TRBV12-3/TRBV12-4|-|TRBJ1-2
CASSSALLVVYGYTF
TGTGCCAGCAGTTCGGCCCTTTTAGTAGTCTATGGCTACACCTTC
>few|TRBV5-1|-|TRBJ2-3
CASSRLTSTDTQYF
TGCGCCAGCAGCAGACTAACCTCCACAGATACGCAGTATTTT
>-|TRBV7-2|TRBD1|TRBJ1-2
CASSPAGQGLGRGYTF
TGTGCCAGCAGCCCCGCCGGACAGGGTTTGGGACGTGGCTACACCTTC
>-|TRBV5-1|TRBD2|TRBJ2-5
CASSLAPSGTVGGQETQYF
TGCGCCAGCAGCTTGGCCCCTAGCGGCACTGTTGGGGGGCAAGAGACCCAGTACTTC
>-|TRBV6-5|-|TRBJ2-7
CASSPRQGHEQYF
TGTGCCAGCAGCCCCCGGCAGGGCCACGAGCAGTACTTC
>-|TRBV20-1|TRBD1|TRBJ1-5
CSAFRTGGVNQPQHF
TGCAGTGCTTTCCGGACAGGGGGAGTCAATCAGCCCCAGCATTTT
>-|TRBV29-1|-|TRBJ2-5
CGVAPTREETQYF
TGCGGCGTTGCCCCAACTAGGGAGGAGACCCAGTACTTC
>-|TRBV10-3|TRBD1|TRBJ2-7
CAISAGQGAYEQYF
TGTGCCATCAGTGCGGGACAGGGGGCCTACGAGCAGTACTTC
>few|TRBV6-5|-|TRBJ2-1
CASSTLAVGVNEQFF
TGTGCCAGCAGTACTTTGGCAGTCGGGGTCAATGAGCAGTTCTTC
>-|TRBV2|-|TRBJ2-4
CASSERQRLAKNIQYF
TGTGCCAGCAGTGAAAGACAGAGATTAGCCAAAAACATTCAGTACTTC
>few|TRBV15|TRBD2|TRBJ2-1
CATSRDGTSFNEQFF
TGTGCCACCAGCAGAGACGGGACTAGCTTCAATGAGCAGTTCTTC
>-|TRBV29-1|-|TRBJ2-5
CSAGTLKETQYF
TGCAGCGCCGGGACTCTCAAAGAGACCCAGTACTTC
>-|TRBV5-6|-|TRBJ2-7
CASSLVRDPTSEQYF
TGTGCCAGCAGCTTGGTACGGGACCCGACGTCCGAGCAGTACTTC
>-|TRBV18|-|TRBJ1-2
CASSPDLGNGYTF
TGTGCCAGCTCACCAGATCTGGGCAATGGCTACACCTTC
>few|TRBV19|-|TRBJ2-1
CASSIVRLDEQFF
TGTGCCAGTAGTATAGTAAGACTAGATGAGCAGTTCTTC
>-|TRBV6-5|-|TRBJ1-6
CASSDIRGFNSPLHF
TGTGCCAGCAGCGACATACGGGGGTTCAATTCACCCCTCCACTTT
>-|TRBV6-1|-|TRBJ1-2
CAQQVPNYGYTF
TGTGCGCAGCAAGTGCCAAACTATGGTTACACCTTC
>few|TRBV5-1|-|TRBJ2-5
CASRPGVEETQYF
TGCGCCAGCAGGCCTGGGGTTGAAGAGACCCAGTACTTC
>-|TRBV10-3|-|TRBJ1-1
CATTTGQGNTEAFF
TGTGCCACCACCACCGGCCAGGGAAACACTGAAGCTTTCTTT
>-|TRBV20-1|-|TRBJ2-7
CSAAKTGSSPYEQYF
TGCAGTGCTGCAAAGACCGGATCGTCGCCCTACGAGCAGTACTTC
>-|TRBV6-1|TRBD2|TRBJ2-3
CASSPPSGGATWRGDTQYF
TGTGCCAGCAGTCCGCCCAGCGGGGGGGCGACCTGGCGGGGAGATACGCAGTATTTT